Shown below are 24 T cell receptor beta chains from a single sample sequenced in a study of blood T cell repertoires in COVID-19. Sequencing was performed with immunoSEQ multiplex PCR; in TCRdb, only in-frame clones are kept and a portion is missing. This table has 70,000 to 85,000 clones, 75% to 90% appearing once. Sequenced material: peripheral blood. These receptor sequences come from a woman aged 45-59 years with active or convalescent COVID-19.

The rearrangement links TRBV3-1 (or the pseudogene TRBV3-2) to TRBJ2-7; TRBD1 is a possible D gene (5 bases). CDR1 is LGHDT and CDR2 is YNNKEL in the germline V gene (reference sequence). Deletions cut 4 bases from V and 1 base from J, with 20 bases between. The CDR3 consists of 17 residues. The CDR3 region has the DNA TGTGCCAGCAGCCGCCACACAACAGGACCTCCATCCTACGAGCAGTACTTC. As protein: CASSRHTTGPPSYEQYF.

The CDR3, as DNA: TGTGCCAGCAGCCAAGAGTCGGTCTATGGCTACACCTTC. Translation: CASSQESVYGYTF. The V gene is TRBV3-1 (or the pseudogene TRBV3-2), the J gene TRBJ1-2; no reliable D call. The CDR3 covers 13 residues. Germline V gives CDR1 LGHDT, CDR2 YNNKEL (reference sequence). Trimming pared 0 bases from V and 4 bases from J, leaving 6 bases between.

V is TRBV5-1 and J is TRBJ2-7, with D perhaps TRBD2 (5 bases). Between the trimmed V and J ends, which lost 5 bases and 3 bases, there was a span of 15 bases. The V gene's germline CDR1 is SGHRS and CDR2 YFSETQ. CDR3 length: 14 amino acids. The DNA of the CDR3 is TGCGCCAGCAGACCACAAATAGGACTCTACGAGCAGTACTTC. Translating it yields CASRPQIGLYEQYF.

The genes are TRBV5-1 and TRBJ1-4; 7 bases line up with TRBD1. V was pared by 0 bases and J by 7 bases, with 3 bases of the junction left unmatched. CDR3 length equals 14 residues. The germline V gene encodes CDR1 SGHRS and CDR2 YFSETQ. In DNA, the CDR3 is TGCGCCAGCAGCTTGGGACAGGGCGTTGAAAAACTGTTTTTT. Residues: CASSLGQGVEKLFF. Filled out from reference TRBV5-1 and TRBJ1-4, the complete variable domain reads KAGVTQTPRYLIKTRGQQVTLSCSPISGHRSVSWYQQTPGQGLQFLFEYFSETQRNKGNFPGRFSGRQFSNSRSEMNVSTLELGDSALYLCASSLGQGVEKLFFGSGTQLSVL.

The CDR3 bases are TGTGCCAGCAGCTTAGGGTCGGGGAACACTGAAGCTTTCTTT. It translates to CASSLGSGNTEAFF. V is TRBV7-9 and J is TRBJ1-1, with D unresolved. This CDR3 is 14 amino acids long. The germline gives CDR1 SEHNR, CDR2 FQNEAQ (reference sequence). Trimming shortened V by 1 base and J by 1 base, and 7 bases separated the two germline ends.

Details on this clone: At one end, the junction sequence differs from germline, possibly due to a read error. Distinct nucleotide sequences in the sample also encode this CDR3. This chain connects TRBV7-7 to TRBJ1-1; D unclear. The CDR3 is made up of 13 amino acids. Germline CDR1 is SSHAT and CDR2 is FNYEAQ (reference sequence). The CDR3 DNA reads TGTGCTAGCAGCTTACGCGAAGACACTGAAGCTTTCTTT. It specifies CASSLREDTEAFF.

The chain couples TRBV28 to TRBJ1-5, with no clear D. The CDR3 consists of 14 residues. Trimming left V 5 bases short and J 2 bases short, with 10 bases between. CDR1 and CDR2 from the germline V gene are MDHEN and SYDVKM. The DNA for the CDR3 is TGTGCCAGCAGTCTCTCTGGAGGCAATCAGCCCCAGCATTTT. Translating it yields CASSLSGGNQPQHF. Variable domain in full (rest from reference TRBV28 and TRBJ1-5): DVKVTQSSRYLVKRTGEKVFLECVQDMDHENMFWYRQDPGLGLRLIYFSYDVKMKEKGDIPEGYSVSREKKERFSLILESASTNQTSMYLCASSLSGGNQPQHFGDGTRLSIL.

V and J are TRBV6-6 and TRBJ2-1, with D possibly TRBD1 on 5 matching bases. The germline V and J ends were trimmed by 2 bases and 4 bases, with 9 bases remaining between them. The CDR3 loop spans 14 amino acids. Germline V lookup: CDR1 MNHNY, CDR2 SVGAGI (reference sequence). The CDR3 region has the DNA TGTGCCAGCAGTTACAGCAGGGTTTACAATGAGCAGTTCTTC. It encodes CASSYSRVYNEQFF.

V usage is TRBV9 and J usage is TRBJ2-3; TRBD2 matches 14 bases. The length of the CDR3 is 18 residues. The germline CDR1 and CDR2 sequences are SGDLS and YYNGEE. V dropped 4 bases and J dropped 4; count of bases not matched to a gene: 11. CDR3 residues: CASSPRTSGGTGADTQYF. The CDR3 DNA reads TGTGCCAGCAGCCCTCGGACTAGCGGGGGGACCGGGGCAGATACGCAGTATTTT. Based on the CDR3 plus reference TRBV9 and TRBJ2-3, the full variable domain is DSGVTQTPKHLITATGQRVTLRCSPRSGDLSVYWYQQSLDQGLQFLIQYYNGEERAKGNILERFSAQQFPDLHSELNLSSLELGDSALYFCASSPRTSGGTGADTQYFGPGTRLTVL.

The chain has TRBV18 and TRBJ2-5, with TRBD1 identical over 8 bases. The germline gives CDR1 KGHSH, CDR2 LQKENI. V gave up 2 bases and J gave up 5 bases; unmatched junction bases: 7. CDR3 length: 15 residues. The CDR3 nucleotides are TGTGCCAGCTCACCAGTGACAGGGGCCGGGGAGACCCAGTACTTC. Residues: CASSPVTGAGETQYF.

This chain uses TRBV7-9 with TRBJ1-1; maybe TRBD1 (5 bases). The CDR3 runs to 14 residues. Germline V gives CDR1 SEHNR, CDR2 FQNEAQ (reference sequence). The V end lost 0 bases, the J end lost 7 bases, and 12 bases lay between the germline ends. The CDR3 protein is CASSLAMGQNEAFF. CDR3 DNA sequence: TGTGCCAGCAGCTTAGCGATGGGGCAGAATGAAGCTTTCTTT. The variable domain in full, with the rest retrieved from reference TRBV7-9 and TRBJ1-1, is DTGVSQNPRHKITKRGQNVTFRCDPISEHNRLYWYRQTLGQGPEFLTYFQNEAQLEKSRLLSDRFSAERPKGSFSTLEIQRTEQGDSAMYLCASSLAMGQNEAFFGQGTRLTVV.

This chain connects TRBV18 to TRBJ2-5; a possible D gene is TRBD2 (6 bases). The V gene's germline CDR1 is KGHSH and CDR2 LQKENI. V shed 2 bases and J shed 5 bases, with 15 bases lying between them. The CDR3 has 15 amino acids. The DNA of the CDR3 is TGTGCCAGCTCACCAAGGGTTGAAGGAGGGGAGACCCAGTACTTC. As protein: CASSPRVEGGETQYF. The entire variable domain, with the rest obtained from reference TRBV18 and TRBJ2-5, is as follows: NAGVMQNPRHLVRRRGQEARLRCSPMKGHSHVYWYRQLPEEGLKFMVYLQKENIIDESGMPKERFSAEFPKEGPSILRIQQVVRGDSAAYFCASSPRVEGGETQYFGPGTRLLVL.

The chain uses TRBV6-2 or TRBV6-3 and TRBJ1-6; no reliable D call. Germline CDR1 and CDR2: MNHEY and SVGEGT. V was trimmed by 2 bases and J by 3 bases, leaving 17 bases between them. This CDR3 region has 18 residues. The CDR3 region is CASSYNQRNTIYNSPLHF. The CDR3 DNA sequence: TGTGCCAGCAGTTACAATCAGAGGAATACGATCTATAATTCACCCCTCCACTTT.

This clone was detected only a few times. An end of the junction does not agree with germline; a read error may underlie this. J is TRBJ2-7 and V is TRBV7-9; possible D gene TRBD1, 6 bases. The germline V gene has CDR1 SEHNR and CDR2 FQNEAQ (reference sequence). The CDR3 totals 12 residues. DNA of the CDR3: TGTGCCAGCAGCTTAGACAGGGATCGGCCCCACTTC. Protein product: CASSLDRDRPHF.

The chain combines TRBV27 with TRBJ1-2, with D hard to call. Per germline, CDR1 MNHEY and CDR2 SMNVEV (reference sequence). Trimming took 5 bases from V and 2 from J, leaving 12 bases between them. The CDR3 is made up of 14 amino acids. In DNA form, the CDR3 reads TGTGCCAGCAGTATAGCCGGGTCGAACTATGGCTACACCTTC. It yields the protein CASSIAGSNYGYTF.

This clone was seen once. V gene TRBV7-9 combines with J gene TRBJ1-1; 7 positions agree with TRBD1. The V segment lost 9 bases and the J segment 7 bases; nucleotides outside the gene matches: 8. Germline assignment: CDR1 SEHNR and CDR2 FQNEAQ (reference sequence). CDR3 length: 12 residues. CDR3 nucleotides: TGTGCCAGTGGGGCCACAGGGGATGAAGCTTTCTTT. As protein: CASGATGDEAFF.

The chain links TRBV5-6 to TRBJ2-7, with D unclear. Germline V gives CDR1 SGHDT, CDR2 YYEEEE. Trimming took off 4 bases at V and 2 bases at J, with 19 bases between the two ends. The CDR3 runs 16 residues. The CDR3 nucleotides are TGTGCCAGCAGCCTAGGTAGACGCCCCAGCACCTACGAGCAGTACTTC. As protein: CASSLGRRPSTYEQYF.

This clone was seen only once. The rearrangement uses TRBV18 and TRBJ2-2; D not certain. The V gene lost 2 bases and the J gene lost 3 bases, with 4 bases spanning the gap. Germline CDR1 KGHSH, CDR2 LQKENI. CDR3 length: 13 amino acids. The CDR3 loop reads CASSPTDTGELFF. CDR3 in DNA: TGTGCCAGCTCACCAACTGACACCGGGGAGCTGTTTTTT.

V gene TRBV18 combines with J gene TRBJ2-3; 15 nucleotides align to TRBD2. The CDR3 totals 16 residues. The germline V gene has CDR1 KGHSH and CDR2 LQKENI. V lost 6 bases, J lost 0 bases, and 1 base stayed unmatched. The chain's CDR3 is CASSGLAGGSTDTQYF. The CDR3, as DNA: TGTGCCAGCTCCGGACTAGCGGGGGGGAGCACAGATACGCAGTATTTT.

The rearrangement joins TRBV5-5 to TRBJ1-2; D gene ambiguous. The germline V gene has CDR1 SGHKS and CDR2 YYEKEE (reference sequence). The CDR3 has 15 amino acids. The V gene lost 0 bases and the J gene lost 0 bases, with 9 bases spanning the gap. The CDR3 DNA reads as TGTGCCAGCAGCTTGGTTGCAGGTACTAACTATGGCTACACCTTC. It specifies CASSLVAGTNYGYTF.

The V gene is TRBV4-3, the J gene TRBJ2-7; 9 nucleotides agree with TRBD1. V shed 2 bases, J shed 6 bases, and the junction held 5 bases outside the gene matches. The germline CDR1 and CDR2 sequences are LGHNA and YSLEER. CDR3 length equals 14 residues. The CDR3 nucleotides read TGCGCCAGCAGCCAATCACAGGGGGCTATCGAGCAGTACTTC. Translated, it gives CASSQSQGAIEQYF.

The chain recombines TRBV3-1 (or the pseudogene TRBV3-2) with TRBJ1-4; D is unresolved. This CDR3 has 13 amino acids. The germline gives CDR1 LGHDT, CDR2 YNNKEL (reference sequence). The V end was cut by 6 bases, the J end by 0 bases, with 5 bases between. CDR3 protein: CASRHATNEKLFF. The CDR3 nucleotides are TGTGCCAGCAGACATGCAACTAATGAAAAACTGTTTTTT.

The CDR3 nucleotides are TGTGCCAGCAGCCCGGAAGGATTGAGGGGCTACACCTTC. As protein: CASSPEGLRGYTF. The gene calls are TRBV9 and TRBJ1-2; D is uncertain. Trimming removed 4 bases at V and 8 bases at J, with 15 bases between. Germline CDR1 is SGDLS and CDR2 is YYNGEE. The CDR3 covers 13 residues.

V gene TRBV3-1 (or the pseudogene TRBV3-2) combines with J gene TRBJ2-1; the D gene is possibly TRBD1 (5 bases). Trimming shortened V by 1 base and J by 9 bases, and 7 bases separated the two germline ends. The CDR3 consists of 12 residues. Germline V CDR1 and CDR2: LGHDT, YNNKEL (reference sequence). The CDR3 here is CASSQARGEQFF. The DNA for the CDR3 is TGTGCCAGCAGCCAAGCTAGGGGTGAGCAGTTCTTC.